One and the same sample provided the 21 T cell receptor beta chains below, sequenced in a study of blood T cells in healthy people across ages (dated by TCRdb to between 2015 and 2017). Library creation used 5' RACE. The reads were generated on an Illumina HiSeq 2500. A second PCR of roughly 7 to 11 cycles was performed with a sample-barcoded 5' primer and a J-beta primer mix. TCRdb passed the public sequencing reads through fastp at Q25 and MiXCR, retaining productive beta sequences. A single entry per CDR3 protein holds the most common genes and DNA from its merged rows. The sample table holds approximately 940,000 distinct CDR3 sequences, of which around 46% were seen once. The ten largest clones add up to around an eighth of the sample. The sample comprised blood. The receptors derive from a man aged 25-40 years in good health.

The chain has TRBV12-3 or TRBV12-4 and TRBJ1-4; 7 nucleotides match TRBD1. The CDR3 is 15 amino acids. V was clipped by 6 bases and J by 8 bases; unmatched bases: 12. The CDR3 nucleotides are TGTGCCAGCAGCGCTTCGACAGGGCCTCTCGAAAAACTGTTTTTT. It specifies CASSASTGPLEKLFF.

The chain joins TRBV10-3 to TRBJ1-5; D uncertain. Germline V gene sequence: CDR1 ENHRY, CDR2 SYGVKD. Between the trimmed V and J ends, which lost 3 bases and 7 bases, there was a span of 13 bases. The CDR3 length is 14 residues. This chain's CDR3 is CAISEHTNRQPQHF. CDR3 DNA sequence: TGTGCCATCAGTGAACATACCAATCGACAGCCCCAGCATTTT.

This rearrangement joins TRBV3-1 to TRBJ1-2; D gene unclear. V lost 4 bases to trimming and J lost 10 bases, with 16 bases between them. CDR3 length: 13 amino acids. CDR1 and CDR2 from the germline V gene are LGHDT and YNNKEL (reference sequence). CDR3 sequence: CASSPEAYRDYTF. In DNA, the CDR3 is TGTGCCAGCAGCCCAGAGGCCTACCGGGACTACACCTTC.

The chain uses TRBV11-3 and TRBJ2-1; 10 positions match TRBD2. The CDR3 runs to 14 residues. Unmatched junction bases numbered 5, after V lost 2 bases and J lost 10 bases. CDR1 and CDR2 (germline): SGHNT, YENEEA. The CDR3: CASSLIAGGKEQFF. The CDR3 DNA sequence: TGTGCCAGCAGCTTAATAGCGGGGGGTAAGGAGCAGTTCTTC.

This clonotype was detected ten times or more. The genes are TRBV20-1 and TRBJ2-2; TRBD2 agrees at 7 bases. The V and J ends lost 0 bases and 5 bases, in that order; junction bases with no gene match: 12. Germline assignment: CDR1 DFQATT and CDR2 SNEGSKA (reference sequence). CDR3 length equals 17 residues. The CDR3 DNA follows: TGCAGTGCTAGAGATGAGTCTAGCGCCGGGGGGACCGGGGAGCTGTTTTTT. This encodes CSARDESSAGGTGELFF.

This rearrangement joins TRBV4-3 to TRBJ2-3, with TRBD2 identical over 14 bases. V trimming: 5 bases; J trimming: 10 bases; junction bases outside the gene matches: 14. CDR3 size: 17 residues. Germline CDR1 reads LGHNA; CDR2 reads YSLEER. DNA of the CDR3: TGCGCCAGCAGCGGAGGGACTAGCGGGGGTTCATTCGGTCCGCAGTATTTT. Translated: CASSGGTSGGSFGPQYF.

This clonotype was found many times. V and J are TRBV29-1 and TRBJ1-2, with TRBD1 as a possible D gene (6 bases). The V gene lost 8 bases and the J gene lost 4 bases, with 14 bases spanning the gap. CDR3 size: 12 residues. CDR1 SQVTM and CDR2 ANQGSEA come from the germline V gene. The CDR3 DNA sequence: TGCAGCTCGAAGGGGGGCAGCTATGGCTACACCTTC. Its protein product is CSSKGGSYGYTF.

V and J are TRBV4-1 and TRBJ2-5; D is unclear. The DNA matches TRBJ2-7 better at its end, which makes the J call doubtful. From germline, CDR1 is MGHRA and CDR2 YSYEKL. This CDR3 contains 13 residues. The CDR3 coding sequence is TGCGCCAGCAGCCACGAACAGTTCTACGAGCAGTACTTC. Protein product: CASSHEQFYEQYF.

The chain has TRBV5-5 and TRBJ2-3; 10 bases are shared with TRBD1. Germline V CDR1 and CDR2: SGHKS, YYEKEE (reference sequence). The CDR3 extends over 15 amino acids. Unmatched junction bases numbered 10, after V lost 5 bases and J lost 7 bases. CDR3 sequence (DNA): TGTGCCAGCAGTCCAGGGGACAGGGGCCCATATACGCAGTATTTT. Translation gives CASSPGDRGPYTQYF.

This clonotype was counted only a few times. The chain links TRBV3-1 to TRBJ1-2, with 8 bases aligning to TRBD1. Per the germline V gene, CDR1 is LGHDT and CDR2 is YNNKEL (reference sequence). The CDR3 is 15 amino acids. V lost 4 bases, J lost 1 base, and 5 bases stayed unmatched. The CDR3 nucleotides read TGTGCCAGCAGCCGACGGACAGGGATTAACTATGGCTACACCTTC. Translation: CASSRRTGINYGYTF. Complete variable domain (other parts from reference TRBV3-1 and TRBJ1-2): DTAVSQTPKYLVTQMGNDKSIKCEQNLGHDTMYWYKQDSKKFLKIMFSYNNKELIINETVPNRFSPKSPDKAHLNLHINSLELGDSAVYFCASSRRTGINYGYTFGSGTRLTVV.

The J gene is TRBJ2-5, the V gene TRBV4-3; D uncertain. There are 14 residues in the CDR3. Germline CDR1 reads LGHNA; CDR2 reads YSLEER. Trimming removed 3 bases from V and 11 bases from J, with 19 bases in between. CDR3 sequence (DNA): TGCGCCAGCAGCCATGACCGGGTTATTAATGAGCAGTACTTC. Its translation: CASSHDRVINEQYF.

This clonotype was observed a few times. V is TRBV7-8 and J is TRBJ2-7; 10 nucleotides match TRBD2. Germline CDR1 is SGHVS and CDR2 is FQNEAQ. The CDR3 has 19 amino acids. Trimming took 1 base from V and 0 from J; bases not matched to a gene: 12. The CDR3 here is CASSLVSSLAGASSYEQYF. CDR3 sequence (DNA): TGTGCCAGCAGCTTAGTTAGTTCGCTAGCGGGGGCAAGCTCCTACGAGCAGTACTTC.

A few counts support this clonotype. The V gene is TRBV7-9, the J gene TRBJ2-1, with a weak D call TRBD2 (6 bases). The V gene's germline CDR1 is SEHNR and CDR2 FQNEAQ (reference sequence). V was cut by 6 bases and J by 8 bases, with 17 bases left in between. There are 14 residues in the CDR3. CDR3 sequence: CASRPPLAFDEQFF. The CDR3 nucleotides are TGTGCCAGCAGGCCCCCTCTAGCGTTTGATGAGCAGTTCTTC.

There are a few counts of this clonotype. This chain uses TRBV5-1 with TRBJ1-6; TRBD1 is a possible D gene (5 bases). CDR3 size: 17 residues. CDR1 is SGHRS, CDR2 YFSETQ, per germline. V was trimmed by 4 bases and J by 0 bases, leaving 14 bases between them. The CDR3 coding sequence is TGCGCCAGCAGCCCGGGACCTCAGAGCTCCTATAATTCACCCCTCCACTTT. It is translated as CASSPGPQSSYNSPLHF.

The V call is TRBV18, the J call TRBJ2-1, with 9 bases aligning to TRBD1. Trimming cost V 3 bases and J 4 bases; bases outside gene matches: 4. Germline assignment: CDR1 KGHSH and CDR2 LQKENI. The CDR3 covers 15 residues. CDR3 residues: CASSPLGQGYNEQFF. CDR3 coding DNA: TGTGCCAGCTCACCGCTGGGACAGGGATACAATGAGCAGTTCTTC.

This clonotype was counted between two and nine times. CDR3 in amino acids: CASSSGLAFSYNEQFF. CDR3 DNA sequence: TGTGCCAGCAGCTCTGGACTAGCCTTTTCCTACAATGAGCAGTTCTTC. V and J are TRBV5-5 and TRBJ2-1; 8 nucleotides match TRBD2. Germline assignment: CDR1 SGHKS and CDR2 YYEKEE (reference sequence). The V segment lost 3 bases and the J segment 1 base; nucleotides outside the gene matches: 6. The CDR3 sequence is 16 residues long.

This clonotype was seen a handful of times. This rearrangement joins TRBV10-3 to TRBJ2-1; unclear D gene. Germline V gene sequence: CDR1 ENHRY, CDR2 SYGVKD. The V and J ends lost 0 bases and 8 bases respectively, with 8 bases between them. This CDR3 spans 13 amino acids. The CDR3 spells CAISESAAYEQFF. The CDR3 DNA sequence: TGTGCCATCAGTGAGTCGGCAGCCTATGAGCAGTTCTTC.

The rearrangement links TRBV7-8 to TRBJ1-5; no firm D call. Trimming removed 1 base from V and 6 bases from J, with 13 bases in between. Germline-derived CDR1 and CDR2 are SGHVS and FQNEAQ. The CDR3 sequence is 15 residues long. This CDR3 reads CASSLDYLSVQPQHF. For the CDR3, the DNA is TGTGCCAGCAGCTTAGATTATCTTTCGGTTCAGCCCCAGCATTTT.

The gene calls are TRBV5-5 and TRBJ1-1, with D hard to call. Germline lookup yields CDR1 SGHKS and CDR2 YYEKEE (reference sequence). The CDR3 contains 12 residues. V dropped 1 base and J dropped 5 bases, with 6 bases sitting between them. The CDR3 DNA reads as TGTGCCAGCAGCTTGTACGGGACTGAAGCTTTCTTT. Its protein product is CASSLYGTEAFF.

This clonotype was found once. The V gene is TRBV2, the J gene TRBJ1-2, with D perhaps matching TRBD1 (5 bases). Deletions cut 7 bases from V and 5 bases from J, with 14 bases between. The V gene's germline CDR1 is SNHLY and CDR2 FYNNEI. The CDR3 has 13 amino acids. The CDR3 reads CASNADSLYGYTF. CDR3 coding DNA: TGTGCCAGCAACGCAGACAGCTTGTATGGCTACACCTTC.

V is TRBV20-1 and J is TRBJ2-1, with D tentatively TRBD1 (6 bases). The better agreement between TRBJ2-7 and the DNA end casts doubt on the J call. This CDR3 region has 15 residues. CDR1 and CDR2 (germline): DFQATT, SNEGSKA (reference sequence). The DNA for the CDR3 is TGCAGTGCTAGTGTGGGGGCGAGCTCCTACAATGAGCAGTACTTC. Translation: CSASVGASSYNEQYF.